Listed below are T cell receptor beta chains from one sample, sequenced in a study of identical twins. TCRdb re-called the 5' RACE reads with MiXCR, one entry per CDR3 protein. In the table there are some 600,000 distinct CDR3 sequences, about 7% of which are singletons. Separately, the same data were catalogued under a study of yellow fever vaccine responses in identical twins.

Sequenced material: PBMCs. The receptors stem from a woman aged 18-29 years in good health. The CDR3 runs from the conserved cysteine through the conserved F or W. The D gene is left open where the match is weak. Clone size appears in some rows only: once, few, many, or a class for an expanded clone.

>many|TRBJ2-5|.|TRBV2
CASSESLAAETQYF
TGTGCCAGCAGTGAGAGTCTAGCTGCAGAGACCCAGTACTTC
>many|TRBJ2-2|.|TRBV3-1
CASSRALLFGSGTGELFF
TGTGCCAGCAGCCGAGCCTTACTTTTTGGGTCGGGCACCGGGGAGCTGTTTTTT
>.|TRBJ1-1|TRBD1|TRBV6-1
CATTGQGAVQAFF
TGTGCTACTACCGGCCAGGGGGCTGTTCAAGCTTTCTTT
>many|TRBJ1-2|TRBD1|TRBV10-3
CASRTGANYGYTF
TGTGCCAGCCGGACAGGAGCGAACTATGGCTACACCTTC
>few|TRBJ1-1|TRBD1|TRBV5-6
CASSLERQGFSDTEAFF
TGTGCCAGCAGCTTGGAGAGACAGGGGTTTTCGGACACTGAAGCTTTCTTT
>many|TRBJ2-1|TRBD1|TRBV4-1
CASSQGPGQGSLGGYNEQFF
TGCGCCAGCAGCCAAGGTCCCGGACAGGGGTCCCTTGGGGGCTACAATGAGCAGTTCTTC
>many|TRBJ1-1|TRBD1|TRBV28
CAVAGGAYGAFF
TGTGCGGTAGCAGGGGGCGCGTATGGAGCTTTCTTT
>.|TRBJ2-6|.|TRBV27
CASTASGANVLTF
TGTGCCAGCACCGCCTCGGGGGCCAACGTCCTGACTTTC
>once|TRBJ2-1|.|TRBV7-8
CASSQDVFSSYNEQFF
TGTGCCAGCAGCCAGGACGTTTTTAGCTCCTACAATGAGCAGTTCTTC
>.|TRBJ2-1|TRBD2|TRBV5-1
CASSLAGGRARSSYNEQFF
TGCGCCAGCAGCTTGGCCGGCGGGAGGGCCCGTAGTTCCTACAATGAGCAGTTCTTC
>few|TRBJ2-5|TRBD1|TRBV5-1
CASRRPQGAGETQYF
TGCGCCAGCAGGCGGCCCCAGGGGGCCGGGGAGACCCAGTACTTC
>.|TRBJ2-1|.|TRBV6-4
CASSDTGRARYNEQFF
TGTGCCAGCAGTGACACCGGCCGGGCGCGCTACAATGAGCAGTTCTTC
>.|TRBJ2-3|.|TRBV5-5
CASSLITTDTQYF
TGTGCCAGCAGCTTGATCACAACAGATACGCAGTATTTT
>many|TRBJ2-1|.|TRBV9
CASSVVPEGVSINEQFF
TGTGCCAGCAGCGTAGTACCTGAGGGTGTATCCATAAATGAGCAGTTCTTC
>many|TRBJ2-2|.|TRBV12-3/TRBV12-4
CASRPGQSNTGELFF
TGTGCCAGCAGGCCAGGGCAGAGCAACACCGGGGAGCTGTTTTTT
>.|TRBJ1-5|.|TRBV6-1
CASSPDRNSNQPQHF
TGTGCCAGCAGTCCCGACAGGAATAGCAATCAGCCCCAGCATTTT